The 21 T cell receptor beta chains presented below share a single source sample, sequenced in a study of human T cells and chemical hapten exposure. Time point defined: patch test 1, 2 weeks after DPC sensitization. This sample's treatment: therapeutic diphenylcyclopropenone sensitization with weekly scalp DPC. Via MiXCR, TCRdb re-called the RACE reads, giving one row per CDR3 protein. Among approximately 82,000 distinct CDR3 sequences listed, roughly 10% were seen once. The source was whole blood, collected in connection with sensitization to the hapten diphenylcyclopropenone (DPC). The origin of the receptors is a woman aged 55-69 years with alopecia areata. Some clones in this sample may be carry-over from other donors' samples.

A note on this clonotype: An end of the junction does not agree with germline; a read error may underlie this. The chain links TRBV2 to TRBJ2-5; no clear D gene. The CDR3 is made up of 14 amino acids. Germline V lookup: CDR1 SNHLY, CDR2 FYNNEI. Written as DNA, the CDR3 is TGTGCCAGCAGTGATGGCAGAGACCAAGAGACCCGGTACTTC. Its translation is CASSDGRDQETRYF. The full variable domain, its missing parts supplied by reference TRBV2 and TRBJ2-5, is EPEVTQTPSHQVTQMGQEVILRCVPISNHLYFYWYRQILGQKVEFLVSFYNNEISEKSEIFDDQFSVERPDGSNFTLKIRSTKLEDSAMYFCASSDGRDQETRYFGPGTRLLVL.

This clonotype was detected only a few times. This rearrangement joins TRBV20-1 to TRBJ2-2; 7 nucleotides match TRBD2. Trimming at V came to 2 bases and at J to 3 bases, leaving 3 bases not matched to a gene. From germline, CDR1 is DFQATT and CDR2 SNEGSKA (reference sequence). The CDR3 sequence is 14 residues long. Here the CDR3 reads CSARKGGDTGELFF. As DNA, the CDR3 is TGCAGTGCTAGAAAGGGAGGGGACACCGGGGAGCTGTTTTTT.

This chain connects TRBV7-9 to TRBJ2-1; 12 nucleotides align to TRBD2. V lost 5 bases, J lost 2 bases, and 10 bases stayed unmatched. The CDR3 has 18 residues. The germline gives CDR1 SEHNR, CDR2 FQNEAQ (reference sequence). In DNA, the CDR3 is TGTGCCAGCAGCGCACGGACTAGCGGGGCAGGGGCCTACAATGAGCAGTTCTTC. Translating it yields CASSARTSGAGAYNEQFF.

A word on this clonotype: This sequence may be a read error, since a much larger clone differs from it by one base. The chain couples TRBV5-5 to TRBJ2-7, with TRBD1 matching 8 bases. From germline, CDR1 is SGHKS and CDR2 YYEKEE (reference sequence). The CDR3 covers 14 residues. CDR3 DNA: TGTGCCGGCAGCCCCCGGACAGGGACAGACGAGCAGTACTTC. Residues: CAGSPRTGTDEQYF.

This clonotype was observed at least ten times. The rearrangement links TRBV20-1 to TRBJ1-2; the D gene is possibly TRBD1 (6 bases). Germline V gene sequence: CDR1 DFQATT, CDR2 SNEGSKA (reference sequence). The CDR3 runs 13 residues. The ends were cut back, 1 base at V and 4 bases at J, with 10 bases in the middle. CDR3 DNA: TGCAGTGCTAGAGGACAGGAGGGCTATGGCTACACCTTC. Translating it yields CSARGQEGYGYTF.

This clonotype was seen a handful of times. V and J are TRBV4-1 and TRBJ1-2, with 10 bases aligning to TRBD1. V lost 2 bases and J lost 8; bases outside the gene matches: 8. The CDR3 totals 15 residues. CDR1 is MGHRA, CDR2 YSYEKL, per germline. The CDR3: CASSQPRDRGRGYTF. The CDR3 region has the DNA TGCGCCAGCAGCCAACCCCGGGACAGGGGAAGAGGCTACACCTTC.

This clonotype was seen repeatedly, ten times or more. The rearrangement links TRBV20-1 to TRBJ2-3; TRBD2 matches at 13 bases. Germline V lookup: CDR1 DFQATT, CDR2 SNEGSKA (reference sequence). The CDR3 sequence is 15 residues long. J lost 1 base, V lost 5 bases, and 3 bases had no gene match. CDR3 DNA sequence: TGCAGTGCTGCGGGGACTAGCGGGGGCACAGATACGCAGTATTTT. It encodes CSAAGTSGGTDTQYF.

The J gene is TRBJ2-3, the V gene TRBV5-1, with D possibly being TRBD2 (5 bases). CDR3 size: 17 residues. Germline V lookup: CDR1 SGHRS, CDR2 YFSETQ. Trimming took 3 bases from V and 0 from J, leaving 17 bases between them. In DNA, the CDR3 is TGCGCCAGCAGCTCGACCGGACTGAAACCGAGCACAGATACGCAGTATTTT. Protein product: CASSSTGLKPSTDTQYF.

Only a few counts were recorded for this clonotype. The CDR3 bases are TGTGCCAGCAGTTTGGGACAGCTACTGCGATGGACCCAGTACTTC. This sequence encodes CASSLGQLLRWTQYF. The V call is TRBV12-3 or TRBV12-4, the J call TRBJ2-5; 7 positions agree with TRBD1. V lost 3 bases to trimming and J lost 7 bases; unmatched junction nucleotides: 11. This CDR3 has 15 residues.

This clonotype was counted only a few times. The rearrangement joins TRBV27 to TRBJ1-5; no reliable D call. CDR1 and CDR2 (germline): MNHEY, SMNVEV (reference sequence). This CDR3 is built from 13 residues. Trimming took 2 bases from V and 4 from J, leaving 6 bases between them. The CDR3: CASSLARNQPQHF. DNA for the CDR3: TGTGCCAGCAGTTTAGCCAGAAATCAGCCCCAGCATTTT.

This clonotype was observed many times. The chain has TRBV3-1 and TRBJ2-7, with D possibly matching TRBD2 (5 bases). The CDR3 covers 14 residues. V dropped 0 bases and J dropped 2 bases, with 8 bases sitting between them. The germline gives CDR1 LGHDT, CDR2 YNNKEL (reference sequence). CDR3 sequence: CASSQDPGAYEQYF. Written as DNA, the CDR3 is TGTGCCAGCAGCCAAGATCCCGGGGCCTACGAGCAGTACTTC.

The chain recombines TRBV10-3 with TRBJ1-2, with a possible D match to TRBD1 (5 bases). Per germline, CDR1 ENHRY and CDR2 SYGVKD. V shed 0 bases and J shed 4 bases, with 15 bases lying between them. This CDR3 is 16 amino acids long. The CDR3 nucleotides are TGTGCCATCAGTGAGTCCAGACAGTCTAGGAGCTATGGCTACACCTTC. Its protein product is CAISESRQSRSYGYTF.

This clonotype has more than one count but fewer than ten. The V call is TRBV2, the J call TRBJ2-3; perhaps TRBD1 as D (6 bases). The CDR3 contains 15 residues. Germline lookup yields CDR1 SNHLY and CDR2 FYNNEI. The V end was cut by 3 bases, the J end by 2 bases, with 12 bases between. The CDR3 sequence is CASSDGGPPTDTQYF. The CDR3 nucleotides are TGTGCCAGCAGTGATGGGGGCCCCCCCACAGATACGCAGTATTTT.

The V and J genes are TRBV12-5 and TRBJ1-5; unclear D gene. Germline loops: CDR1 LGHNT, CDR2 FRNRAP. The CDR3 contains 16 residues. Trimming cost V 4 bases and J 2 bases, with 15 bases left between them. CDR3 loop: CASGWRMGGGNQPQHF. The CDR3 DNA reads as TGTGCTAGTGGTTGGCGTATGGGTGGGGGCAATCAGCCCCAGCATTTT. The full variable domain, in which reference TRBV12-5 and TRBJ1-5 provide the parts outside the CDR3, is DARVTQTPRHKVTEMGQEVTMRCQPILGHNTVFWYRQTMMQGLELLAYFRNRAPLDDSGMPKDRFSAEMPDATLATLKIQPSEPRDSAVYFCASGWRMGGGNQPQHFGDGTRLSIL.

The rearrangement links TRBV6-5 to TRBJ2-7, with 8 bases identical to TRBD1. CDR1 is MNHEY, CDR2 SVGAGI, per germline. Unmatched junction bases numbered 14, after V lost 10 bases and J lost 6 bases. CDR3 length: 14 amino acids. This chain's CDR3 is CATGPGQGSLEQYF. CDR3 coding DNA: TGTGCCACCGGGCCCGGACAGGGCTCCCTCGAGCAGTACTTC.

The table lists this clonotype with many counts. The chain joins TRBV11-2 to TRBJ2-7; D is undetermined. In germline, CDR1 is SGHAT, CDR2 FQNNGV. There are 11 residues in the CDR3. The ends were cut back, 2 bases at V and 5 bases at J, with 4 bases in the middle. This CDR3 is CASSLTHEQYF. CDR3 bases: TGTGCCAGCAGCTTAACGCACGAGCAGTACTTC.

This clonotype was recorded many times. The genes are TRBV12-3 or TRBV12-4 and TRBJ2-5; D possibly corresponds to TRBD1 (5 bases). There are 13 residues in the CDR3. The V end lost 2 bases, the J end lost 3 bases, and 7 bases lay between the germline ends. CDR3 nucleotide sequence: TGTGCCAGCAGTTTACAGGGAAAAGAGACCCAGTACTTC. This translates into CASSLQGKETQYF.

In this sample, this clonotype turned up many times. The V and J genes are TRBV3-1 and TRBJ2-2; TRBD1 aligns across 11 bases. The CDR3 is 16 residues long. Germline trimming cut 4 bases from V and 5 bases from J; bases unmatched to any gene: 6. Germline CDR1 LGHDT, CDR2 YNNKEL (reference sequence). The CDR3 region is CASSLGTGGWTGELFF. The CDR3 coding sequence is TGTGCCAGCAGCCTCGGGACAGGGGGATGGACCGGGGAGCTGTTTTTT. The whole variable domain, filled in from reference TRBV3-1 and TRBJ2-2, reads DTAVSQTPKYLVTQMGNDKSIKCEQNLGHDTMYWYKQDSKKFLKIMFSYNNKELIINETVPNRFSPKSPDKAHLNLHINSLELGDSAVYFCASSLGTGGWTGELFFGEGSRLTVL.

This clonotype has more than one count but fewer than ten. The chain is built from TRBV5-1 and TRBJ1-2; 8 nucleotides agree with TRBD1. CDR1 and CDR2 (germline): SGHRS, YFSETQ. V trimming: 0 bases; J trimming: 6 bases; junction bases outside the gene matches: 4. This CDR3 is built from 14 residues. The CDR3 DNA reads TGCGCCAGCAGCTTGGGTGCAGGGGGCGATGGCTACACCTTC. Its translation: CASSLGAGGDGYTF. Complete variable domain (other parts from reference TRBV5-1 and TRBJ1-2): KAGVTQTPRYLIKTRGQQVTLSCSPISGHRSVSWYQQTPGQGLQFLFEYFSETQRNKGNFPGRFSGRQFSNSRSEMNVSTLELGDSALYLCASSLGAGGDGYTFGSGTRLTVV.

This clonotype came up many times. V is TRBV6-5 and J is TRBJ2-7; a possible D gene is TRBD1 (5 bases). The germline CDR1 and CDR2 sequences are MNHEY and SVGAGI. CDR3 length: 14 residues. V lost 1 base and J lost 3, with 10 bases in between. CDR3 DNA: TGTGCCAGCAGTTACTACCAAAGGGGCTACGAGCAGTACTTC. Amino acids: CASSYYQRGYEQYF.

This clonotype came up many times. The rearrangement uses TRBV7-9 and TRBJ2-1, with D perhaps TRBD2 (5 bases). The V gene lost 5 bases and the J gene lost 13 bases, with 12 bases spanning the gap. The CDR3 totals 11 residues. Germline assignment: CDR1 SEHNR and CDR2 FQNEAQ (reference sequence). CDR3 in DNA: TGTGCCAGCAGCCTTTCCGGGAACCAGTTCTTC. This encodes CASSLSGNQFF. Combining the CDR3 with reference TRBV7-9 and TRBJ2-1 gives the whole variable domain DTGVSQNPRHKITKRGQNVTFRCDPISEHNRLYWYRQTLGQGPEFLTYFQNEAQLEKSRLLSDRFSAERPKGSFSTLEIQRTEQGDSAMYLCASSLSGNQFFGPGTRLTVL.